The clone carrying this TCR beta chain was counted a few times. Germline V CDR1 and CDR2: SQVTM, ANQGSEA. The CDR3 loop spans 13 amino acids. V lost 4 bases, J lost 1 base, and 10 bases lay in between. This sample was taken from a study of T cell repertoires in cytomegalovirus infection. TCRdb used MiXCR to reprocess the reads, holding one entry per CDR3 protein. In the table there are about 100,000 distinct CDR3 sequences, more than 20% of which are singletons. The J gene is TRBJ1-1, the V gene TRBV29-1; the D gene is possibly TRBD1 (6 bases). This receptor was taken from a human donor in good health (CMV status not recorded). Some clones in this sample may be carry-over from other donors' samples. The sample consisted of CD8+ T cells from PBMCs. In nucleotides, the CDR3 is TGCAGCGTTGCAGAGGGGGGGAACACTGAAGCTTTCTTT. It codes for CSVAEGGNTEAFF.